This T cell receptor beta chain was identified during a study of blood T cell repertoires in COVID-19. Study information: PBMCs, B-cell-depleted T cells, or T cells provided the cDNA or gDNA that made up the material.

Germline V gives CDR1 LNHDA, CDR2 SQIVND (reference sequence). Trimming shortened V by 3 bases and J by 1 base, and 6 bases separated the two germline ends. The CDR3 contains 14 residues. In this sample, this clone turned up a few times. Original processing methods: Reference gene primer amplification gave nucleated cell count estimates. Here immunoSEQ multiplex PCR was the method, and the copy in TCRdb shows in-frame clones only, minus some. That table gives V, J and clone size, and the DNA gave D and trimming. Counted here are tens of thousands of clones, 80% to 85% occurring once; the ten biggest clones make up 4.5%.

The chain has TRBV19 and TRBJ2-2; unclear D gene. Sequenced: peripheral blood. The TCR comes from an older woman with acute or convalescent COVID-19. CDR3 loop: CASSMRQNTGELFF. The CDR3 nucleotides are TGTGCCAGTAGTATGCGGCAGAACACCGGGGAGCTGTTTTTT.